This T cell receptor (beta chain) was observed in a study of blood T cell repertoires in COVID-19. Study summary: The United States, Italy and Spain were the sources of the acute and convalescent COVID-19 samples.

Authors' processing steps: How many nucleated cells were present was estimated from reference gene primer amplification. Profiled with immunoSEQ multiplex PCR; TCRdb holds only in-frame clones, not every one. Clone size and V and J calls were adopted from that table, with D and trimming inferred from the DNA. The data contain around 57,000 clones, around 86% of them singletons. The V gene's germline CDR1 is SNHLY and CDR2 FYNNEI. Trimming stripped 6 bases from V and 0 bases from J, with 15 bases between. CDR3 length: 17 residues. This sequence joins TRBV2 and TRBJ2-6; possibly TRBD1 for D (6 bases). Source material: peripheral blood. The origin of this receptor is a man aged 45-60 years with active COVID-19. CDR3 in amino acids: CASSETGPSSGANVLTF. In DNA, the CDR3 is TGTGCCAGCAGCGAAACAGGGCCTAGCTCTGGGGCCAACGTCCTGACTTTC.